The rows below give T cell receptor beta chains drawn from one sample of a study of T cells in Graves' hyperthyroidism and ophthalmopathy. TCRdb reanalysed the multiplex PCR reads using MiXCR and keeps one entry per CDR3 protein. The repertoire includes about 320,000 distinct CDR3 sequences, roughly 17% of them detected once, and 33% sits in the top ten. Sequences were obtained from blood. The receptors originated from a man younger than 45 with Graves' hyperthyroidism. The CDR3 runs from the conserved cysteine through the conserved F or W. The order of the fields is V gene, J gene, clone size, D gene, CDR3 protein, CDR3 DNA. D genes are given only for firm matches. Rows give clone size only sometimes, using once, few, many, or a class for an expanded clone.

TRBV7-6,TRBJ2-1,many,-,CASSFSGDKQFF,TGTGCCAGCAGCTTTTCGGGGGACAAGCAGTTCTTC
TRBV6-1,TRBJ2-7,many,-,CASSGITRGFSYEQYF,TGTGCCAGCAGTGGAATCACCAGGGGATTCTCCTACGAGCAGTACTTC
TRBV5-1,TRBJ1-2,-,-,CASSRNQGRDAYGYTF,TGCGCCAGCAGCAGAAACCAGGGAAGGGACGCCTATGGCTACACCTTC
TRBV20-1,TRBJ2-3,-,-,CSAKRESITDTQYF,TGCAGTGCTAAACGGGAGTCCATCACAGATACGCAGTATTTT
TRBV18,TRBJ2-7,-,TRBD1,CASSPGQGANEQYF,TGTGCCAGCTCACCGGGACAGGGGGCGAACGAGCAGTACTTC
TRBV29-1,TRBJ1-4,-,-,CSVGYSVEKLFF,TGCAGCGTTGGCTACTCGGTAGAAAAACTGTTTTTT
TRBV4-1,TRBJ1-6,many,-,CASSQTGGTSPLHF,TGCGCCAGCAGCCAAACAGGAGGCACTTCACCCCTCCACTTT
TRBV4-2,TRBJ2-2,-,-,CASSQVLGTNTGELFF,TGTGCCAGCAGCCAAGTACTGGGCACGAACACCGGGGAGCTGTTTTTT
TRBV4-1,TRBJ2-7,-,TRBD1,CASSQGSTGLTYEQYF,TGCGCCAGCAGCCAGGGATCGACAGGGTTGACCTACGAGCAGTACTTC
TRBV14,TRBJ1-3,-,-,CASSQGTGRNTIYF,TGTGCCAGCAGCCAAGGCACAGGGCGAAACACCATATATTTT
TRBV7-3,TRBJ2-2,-,-,CASSLTQTANTGELFF,TGTGCCAGCAGCTTAACGCAAACCGCGAACACCGGGGAGCTGTTTTTT
TRBV2,TRBJ2-3,-,TRBD1,CASSLGTGRHTQYF,TGTGCCAGCAGCCTTGGGACAGGGAGACATACGCAGTATTTT
TRBV28,TRBJ2-1,many,TRBD2,CASRWTSGRAGEQFF,TGTGCCAGCAGATGGACTAGCGGGAGGGCGGGTGAGCAGTTCTTC
TRBV14,TRBJ1-1,-,-,CASSQEYGSAEAFF,TGTGCCAGCAGCCAAGAGTACGGAAGTGCTGAAGCTTTCTTT
TRBV10-3,TRBJ2-2,many,TRBD2,CAIRSSLAGGTGELFF,TGTGCCATCAGGTCGAGTCTAGCGGGAGGAACCGGGGAGCTGTTTTTT
TRBV13,TRBJ1-4,few,-,CASSLNSWQGKKKLFF,TGTGCCAGCAGCTTAAATTCTTGGCAGGGAAAGAAAAAACTGTTTTTT
TRBV9,TRBJ2-7,-,-,CASSVDARATYEQYF,TGTGCCAGCAGCGTAGACGCCAGGGCTACCTACGAGCAGTACTTC
TRBV3-1,TRBJ1-2,-,-,CASSNTTPSRAFQPRINGYTF,TGTGCCAGCAGCAACACTACTCCTTCACGGGCCTTTCAACCTCGGATTAATGGCTACACCTTC
TRBV7-2,TRBJ1-5,-,-,CVSSRDSNQPQHF,TGTGTCAGCAGCAGAGATAGCAATCAGCCCCAGCATTTT
TRBV27,TRBJ2-7,-,-,CASSLNGGAYEQYF,TGTGCCAGCAGCCTTAACGGCGGGGCCTACGAGCAGTACTTC
TRBV3-1,TRBJ2-1,-,-,CASSQVGTGVEQFF,TGTGCCAGCAGCCAAGTCGGTACGGGGGTCGAGCAGTTCTTC
TRBV24-1,TRBJ1-2,many,-,CATGTESYGYTF,TGTGCCACCGGAACGGAGAGCTATGGCTACACCTTC
TRBV9,TRBJ2-1,-,-,CASSPSGVTNEQFF,TGTGCCAGCAGTCCATCAGGGGTGACGAATGAGCAGTTCTTC
TRBV2,TRBJ2-1,many,TRBD2,CASQGTSETNEQFF,TGTGCCAGCCAGGGGACTAGCGAGACCAATGAGCAGTTCTTC
TRBV12-3/TRBV12-4,TRBJ2-3,-,TRBD2,CASGTGLASADMQYF,TGTGCCAGCGGTACTGGACTAGCGAGTGCAGATATGCAGTATTTT
TRBV19,TRBJ2-3,few,TRBD2,CASSPGRPRTDTQYF,TGTGCCAGTAGTCCCGGGAGGCCCAGAACAGATACGCAGTATTTT
TRBV5-1,TRBJ2-3,few,-,CASSEASTDTQYF,TGCGCCAGCAGCGAAGCTAGCACAGATACGCAGTATTTT
TRBV5-1,TRBJ2-3,many,-,CASSLGGDTQYF,TGTGCCAGCAGTTTAGGAGGAGATACGCAGTATTTT
TRBV19,TRBJ1-5,many,TRBD1,CASSSGQGPNQPQHF,TGTGCCAGTAGTAGTGGACAGGGACCCAATCAGCCCCAGCATTTT
TRBV28,TRBJ2-7,many,-,CASSLLTLQYEQYF,TGTGCCAGCAGTTTATTAACCCTACAGTACGAGCAGTACTTC
TRBV7-9,TRBJ1-6,-,TRBD1,CASTRGGGGSPLHF,TGTGCCAGTACGCGGGGAGGGGGCGGCTCACCCCTCCACTTT
TRBV9,TRBJ1-3,-,-,CASSVATQGRAGNTIYF,TGTGCCAGCAGCGTAGCGACCCAGGGCAGGGCTGGAAACACCATATATTTT
TRBV20-1,TRBJ1-5,few,TRBD1,CSAQTGFGNQPQHF,TGCAGTGCGCAGACAGGGTTCGGAAATCAGCCCCAGCATTTT
TRBV11-2,TRBJ2-3,many,-,CASSLIASTDTQYF,TGTGCCAGCAGCTTAATAGCAAGCACAGATACGCAGTATTTT
TRBV3-1,TRBJ1-2,-,-,CASSQDRGMSVGYTF,TGTGCCAGCAGCCAAGATCGCGGAATGTCAGTAGGCTACACCTTC